This TCR beta chain was obtained from a study of T cell changes during pregnancy in multiple sclerosis. The table came from immunoSEQ multiplex PCR; TCRdb's copy has only in-frame clones and leaves some out. The sample includes some 100,000 clones, 90% to 95% of them seen just once. The CDR3 is 16 amino acids. V was pared by 5 bases and J by 2 bases, with 6 bases of the junction left unmatched. Germline-derived CDR1 and CDR2 are SGHTA and FQGTGA. The sample here was peripheral blood, taken before pregnancy. V gene TRBV7-3 combines with J gene TRBJ2-6; 7 nucleotides agree with TRBD2. The sequence came from a female donor with multiple sclerosis, enrolled in a pregnancy study. The CDR3, as DNA: TGTGCCAGCAGCCAAAAAAGCGGGACTGGGGCCAACGTCCTGACTTTC. It specifies CASSQKSGTGANVLTF. Supplemented by reference TRBV7-3 and TRBJ2-6, the full variable domain reads GAGVSQTPSNKVTEKGKYVELRCDPISGHTALYWYRQSLGQGPEFLIYFQGTGAADDSGLPNDRFFAVRPEGSVSTLKIQRTERGDSAVYLCASSQKSGTGANVLTFGAGSRLTVL.